The 18 T cell receptor beta chains below come from one sample, sequenced in a study of CD8 T cells in ankylosing spondylitis (dated by TCRdb to about 2017). Library preparation used 5' RACE. Sequencing used an Illumina HiSeq 2500. Using fastp trimming at Q25 and MiXCR clonotype assembly, TCRdb reanalyzed the public sequencing data and kept in-frame beta chains. Every distinct CDR3 protein forms one entry, paired with its most common genes and DNA. The sample profile shows fewer than 250,000 distinct CDR3 sequences; around 32% of them were found once. 4% to 5% of the sample goes to the ten largest clones. Sequencing was performed on blood, either unsorted or a sorted T cell fraction (not recorded which). The receptors derive from a male donor with ankylosing spondylitis or in good health (not recorded which).

This clonotype was seen a few times. V usage is TRBV20-1 and J usage is TRBJ1-2; 7 bases agree with TRBD1. The length of the CDR3 is 14 residues. V gave up 4 bases and J gave up 0 bases; unmatched junction bases: 5. Per germline, CDR1 DFQATT and CDR2 SNEGSKA (reference sequence). CDR3 amino acids: CSATSGQTNYGYTF. The CDR3 coding sequence is TGCAGTGCTACCTCGGGACAGACTAACTATGGCTACACCTTC.

The J gene is TRBJ2-7, the V gene TRBV11-2, with D hard to call. V lost 1 base, J lost 6 bases, and 10 bases lay in between. The CDR3 loop spans 13 amino acids. Per the germline V gene, CDR1 is SGHAT and CDR2 is FQNNGV. CDR3 bases: TGTGCCAGCAGCTTAGTCCTGGGCAGCGAGCAGTACTTC. It encodes CASSLVLGSEQYF.

This chain links TRBV28 with TRBJ2-1; no definite D call. The germline V gene encodes CDR1 MDHEN and CDR2 SYDVKM. Trimming removed 3 bases at V and 0 bases at J, with 15 bases between. This CDR3 comprises 17 residues. The CDR3 DNA is TGTGCCAGCAGTTTGTACAGATACATCAGCTCCTACAATGAGCAGTTCTTC. Amino acids: CASSLYRYISSYNEQFF. Complete variable domain (other parts from reference TRBV28 and TRBJ2-1): DVKVTQSSRYLVKRTGEKVFLECVQDMDHENMFWYRQDPGLGLRLIYFSYDVKMKEKGDIPEGYSVSREKKERFSLILESASTNQTSMYLCASSLYRYISSYNEQFFGPGTRLTVL.

This clonotype was recorded a few times. The rearrangement uses TRBV20-1 and TRBJ1-1, with TRBD1 matching 8 bases. The CDR3 has 15 residues. Germline V gene sequence: CDR1 DFQATT, CDR2 SNEGSKA (reference sequence). The V segment lost 0 bases and the J segment 4 bases; nucleotides outside the gene matches: 7. The CDR3 loop is CSARDPDRAGTEAFF. CDR3 DNA sequence: TGCAGTGCTAGAGATCCGGACAGGGCTGGCACTGAAGCTTTCTTT.

This clonotype was detected only a few times. The chain's CDR3 is CASSRTGIGNEQFF. The DNA of the CDR3 is TGTGCCAGCAGCCGGACAGGGATCGGCAATGAGCAGTTCTTC. V and J are TRBV12-3 or TRBV12-4 and TRBJ2-1; 8 bases map to TRBD1. The V segment lost 6 bases and the J segment 6 bases; nucleotides outside the gene matches: 7. This CDR3 is 14 amino acids long.

This clonotype was counted only a few times. The CDR3 DNA reads TGTGCCACCAGCAGAGTTAGGGGACAGGATTTAGATACGCAGTATTTT. Residues: CATSRVRGQDLDTQYF. The chain is built from TRBV15 and TRBJ2-3; 8 positions agree with TRBD1. V was pared by 1 base and J by 5 bases, with 8 bases of the junction left unmatched. Germline V CDR1 and CDR2: LNHNV, YYDKDF (reference sequence). CDR3 length: 16 amino acids.

This chain connects TRBV20-1 to TRBJ2-5, with TRBD2 matching over 7 bases. Per the germline V gene, CDR1 is DFQATT and CDR2 is SNEGSKA (reference sequence). Trimming cost V 3 bases and J 5 bases; bases outside gene matches: 3. CDR3 size: 12 residues. CDR3 sequence reads: CSASGGIETQYF. CDR3 DNA sequence: TGCAGTGCTAGCGGGGGGATCGAGACCCAGTACTTC.

This clonotype occurred a few times. The chain couples TRBV29-1 to TRBJ2-5, with 12 bases lining up with TRBD2. Germline-derived CDR1 and CDR2 are SQVTM and ANQGSEA. The CDR3 has 15 amino acids. The V segment lost 5 bases and the J segment 4 bases; nucleotides outside the gene matches: 8. In nucleotides, the CDR3 is TGCAGCGTTTTCCCGGTGACTAGCGGGGGAGAGACCCAGTACTTC. It translates to CSVFPVTSGGETQYF.

DNA for the CDR3: TGCAGTGCTAGTGGTGGGGGCACAGATACGCAGTATTTT. Translating it yields CSASGGGTDTQYF. The chain joins TRBV20-1 to TRBJ2-3; D is ambiguous. Trimming took off 3 bases at V and 1 base at J, with 8 bases between the two ends. CDR1 and CDR2 from the germline V gene are DFQATT and SNEGSKA (reference sequence). There are 13 residues in the CDR3.

The chain couples TRBV20-1 to TRBJ1-1; TRBD1 might be the D (6 bases). Trimming removed 1 base at V and 10 bases at J, with 10 bases between. The CDR3 consists of 11 residues. Per the germline V gene, CDR1 is DFQATT and CDR2 is SNEGSKA (reference sequence). CDR3 sequence reads: CSARGGAGAFF. DNA of the CDR3: TGCAGTGCTAGAGGGGGGGCGGGAGCTTTCTTT.

This clonotype was seen more than once but under ten times. This chain joins TRBV20-1 and TRBJ2-7; 7 nucleotides align to TRBD1. The J segment lost 7 bases and the V segment lost 6 bases, leaving 6 bases of the junction unmatched. The CDR3 is 11 amino acids. Germline CDR1 is DFQATT and CDR2 is SNEGSKA (reference sequence). The CDR3 DNA follows: TGCAGTGCCCGCTCAGGGGGAGAGCAGTACTTC. Its protein is CSARSGGEQYF.

The rearrangement uses TRBV11-1 and TRBJ1-5; TRBD1 matches at 7 bases. The germline V gene encodes CDR1 SGHAT and CDR2 FQDESV (reference sequence). J was trimmed by 5 bases and V by 5 bases; bases with no gene match: 3. The CDR3 has 13 residues. CDR3 sequence: CASSRDRDQPQHF. The CDR3 DNA reads as TGTGCCAGCAGCCGTGACAGGGATCAGCCCCAGCATTTT.

The chain links TRBV12-3 or TRBV12-4 to TRBJ1-1; no clear D gene. The V end was cut by 6 bases, the J end by 11 bases, with 13 bases between. The CDR3 loop spans 11 amino acids. This chain's CDR3 is CASRSLQRAFF. Written as DNA, the CDR3 is TGTGCCAGCAGGTCATTACAGAGGGCTTTCTTT.

Only a few counts were recorded for this clonotype. This rearrangement joins TRBV5-1 to TRBJ2-3; 14 nucleotides align to TRBD2. The CDR3 length is 13 residues. Germline trimming cut 2 bases from V and 14 bases from J; bases unmatched to any gene: 4. Per germline, CDR1 SGHRS and CDR2 YFSETQ. In DNA form, the CDR3 reads TGCGCCAGCAGCTTCGGGACTAGCGGGGGTCGGTATTTT. Translating it yields CASSFGTSGGRYF.

This clonotype was detected only a few times. The V gene is TRBV10-3, the J gene TRBJ1-1, with D unresolved. Per germline, CDR1 ENHRY and CDR2 SYGVKD. Trimming took off 6 bases at V and 3 bases at J, with 11 bases between the two ends. The CDR3 consists of 13 residues. The DNA of the CDR3 is TGTGCCATCAGCCCGAATTCGGACACTGAAGCTTTCTTT. Translated, it gives CAISPNSDTEAFF.

This clonotype has a handful of counts. The gene calls are TRBV12-3 or TRBV12-4 and TRBJ2-2, with TRBD1 identical over 8 bases. Trimming at V came to 5 bases and at J to 0 bases, leaving 5 bases not matched to a gene. The CDR3 extends over 16 amino acids. CDR3 loop: CASSLRTGPNTGELFF. The CDR3 DNA follows: TGTGCCAGCAGTCTCCGGACAGGGCCGAACACCGGGGAGCTGTTTTTT.

This clonotype was observed a handful of times. This chain connects TRBV12-3 or TRBV12-4 to TRBJ2-2, with D possibly being TRBD2 (5 bases). CDR3 length: 13 amino acids. V lost 7 bases to trimming and J lost 8 bases, with 14 bases between them. The CDR3 region has the DNA TGTGCCAGCACCCGTGAGGAGCGGGGGGAGCTGTTTTTT. Translated, it gives CASTREERGELFF.

This rearrangement joins TRBV6-1 to TRBJ2-4; 10 nucleotides line up with TRBD2. The CDR3 contains 16 residues. Germline-derived CDR1 and CDR2 are MNHNS and SASEGT. With V trimmed by 5 bases and J by 8 bases, 12 bases remained unmatched. Here the CDR3 reads CASSKQQGTSVDIQYF. CDR3 nucleotide sequence: TGTGCCAGCAGTAAACAACAGGGGACTAGCGTAGACATTCAGTACTTC.